The clone carrying this T cell receptor beta chain was counted ten times or more. The data were obtained in a study of T cells in Graves' hyperthyroidism and ophthalmopathy. The study defined stable Graves' hyperthyroidism as no ophthalmopathy progression within 18 months. It was uncontrolled infection, other autoimmune disease, pregnancy or lactation that excluded patients. From germline, CDR1 is LNHDA and CDR2 SQIVND (reference sequence). Trimming took 5 bases from V and 1 from J; bases not matched to a gene: 7. CDR3 length equals 16 residues. The investigators amplified TCR beta CDR3 regions from RNA transcripts. First-round RT-PCR targeting the TCR CDR3 was performed with the HTBI primer set. TCRdb re-called the multiplex PCR reads through MiXCR, storing one row per CDR3 protein. The sample includes approximately 590,000 distinct CDR3 sequences, 15% to 19% of them seen just once.

The J gene is TRBJ1-5, the V gene TRBV19; 8 bases match TRBD1. This TCR was sampled from a woman aged 25 to 45 with Graves' hyperthyroidism. Sample: blood. Here the CDR3 reads CASSETGELSNQPQHF. The CDR3 region has the DNA TGTGCCAGTAGTGAGACAGGGGAATTGAGCAATCAGCCCCAGCATTTT. The complete variable domain, with remaining parts taken from reference TRBV19 and TRBJ1-5, reads DGGITQSPKYLFRKEGQNVTLSCEQNLNHDAMYWYRQDPGQGLRLIYYSQIVNDFQKGDIAEGYSVSREKKESFPLTVTSAQKNPTAFYLCASSETGELSNQPQHFGDGTRLSIL.